This T cell receptor beta chain was observed in a study of T cells after yellow fever vaccination. This clonotype was seen repeatedly, ten times or more. Antigen: not known. For TCR, cDNA came from 5'RACE template switching, which added a universal primer site and UMIs. TCRdb redid the calling of the 5' RACE reads with MiXCR, one entry per CDR3 protein. This sample carries under 250,000 distinct CDR3 sequences, around 3.1% of them seen once, and the ten largest clones take around 3.3%. The germline V and J ends were trimmed by 4 bases and 6 bases, with 16 bases remaining between them. The germline gives CDR1 SGHRS, CDR2 YFSETQ. There are 15 residues in the CDR3. General study points: The study noted that FACS-sorted repertoires could contain abundant clonotypes contaminating from the bulk population. Primary-vaccination clones mostly resurfaced post-booster (more than 95% CD4, 85% to 90% CD8).

The chain carries TRBV5-1 and TRBJ1-4, with D perhaps TRBD1 (5 bases). Sample: CD4+ T cells sorted from PBMCs, taken 10 days after the yellow fever booster vaccination. The receptor comes from a man between 18 and 35 years old who received the YFV17D yellow fever vaccine. The CDR3 region is CASSPARVKDEKLFF. In DNA form, the CDR3 reads TGCGCCAGCAGCCCCGCCAGGGTCAAGGATGAAAAACTGTTTTTT.